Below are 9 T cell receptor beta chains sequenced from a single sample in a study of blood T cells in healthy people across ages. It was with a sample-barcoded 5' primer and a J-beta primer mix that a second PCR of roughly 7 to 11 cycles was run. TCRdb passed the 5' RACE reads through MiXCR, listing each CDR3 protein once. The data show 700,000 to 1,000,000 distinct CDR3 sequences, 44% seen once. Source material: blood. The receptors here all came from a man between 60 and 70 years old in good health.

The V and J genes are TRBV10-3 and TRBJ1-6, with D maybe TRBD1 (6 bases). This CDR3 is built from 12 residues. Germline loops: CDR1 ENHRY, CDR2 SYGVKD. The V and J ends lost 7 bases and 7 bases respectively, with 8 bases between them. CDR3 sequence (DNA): TGTGCCATCAATACAGGGAATTCACCCCTCCACTTT. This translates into CAINTGNSPLHF.

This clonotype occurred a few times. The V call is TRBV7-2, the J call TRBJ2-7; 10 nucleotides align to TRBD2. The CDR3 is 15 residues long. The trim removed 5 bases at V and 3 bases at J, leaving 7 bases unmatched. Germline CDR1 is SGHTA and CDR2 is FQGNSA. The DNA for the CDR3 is TGTGCCAGCAGCCCGGCTAGCGGGGGCTACTACGAGCAGTACTTC. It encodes CASSPASGGYYEQYF. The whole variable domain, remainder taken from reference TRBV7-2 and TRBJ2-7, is GAGVSQSPSNKVTEKGKDVELRCDPISGHTALYWYRQSLGQGLEFLIYFQGNSAPDKSGLPSDRFSAERTGGSVSTLTIQRTQQEDSAVYLCASSPASGGYYEQYFGPGTRLTVT.

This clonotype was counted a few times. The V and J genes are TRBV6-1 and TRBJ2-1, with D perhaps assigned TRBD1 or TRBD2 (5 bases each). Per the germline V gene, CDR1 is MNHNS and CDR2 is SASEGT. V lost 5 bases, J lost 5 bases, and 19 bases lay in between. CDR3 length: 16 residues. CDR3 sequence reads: CASSPPGRPLNNEQFF. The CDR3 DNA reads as TGTGCCAGCAGTCCCCCGGGACGCCCCCTTAACAATGAGCAGTTCTTC.

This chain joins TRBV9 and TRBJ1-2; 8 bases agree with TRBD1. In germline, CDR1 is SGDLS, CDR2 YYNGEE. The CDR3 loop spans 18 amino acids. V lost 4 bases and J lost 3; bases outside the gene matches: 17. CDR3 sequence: CASSPYIRVTGEDYGYTF. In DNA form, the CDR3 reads TGTGCCAGCAGCCCCTATATTCGGGTGACAGGGGAGGACTATGGCTACACCTTC.

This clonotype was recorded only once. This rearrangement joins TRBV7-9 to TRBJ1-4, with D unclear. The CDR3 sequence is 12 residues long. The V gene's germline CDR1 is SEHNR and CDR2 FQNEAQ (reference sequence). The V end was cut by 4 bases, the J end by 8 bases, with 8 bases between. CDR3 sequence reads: CASSSMGEKLFF. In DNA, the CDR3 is TGTGCCAGCAGCTCGATGGGGGAAAAACTGTTTTTT.

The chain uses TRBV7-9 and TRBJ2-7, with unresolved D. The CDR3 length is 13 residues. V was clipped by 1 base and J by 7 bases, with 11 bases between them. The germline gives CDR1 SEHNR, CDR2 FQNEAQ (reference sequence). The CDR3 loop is CASSLEGPNEQYF. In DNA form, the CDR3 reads TGTGCCAGCAGCTTAGAAGGGCCCAATGAGCAGTACTTC.

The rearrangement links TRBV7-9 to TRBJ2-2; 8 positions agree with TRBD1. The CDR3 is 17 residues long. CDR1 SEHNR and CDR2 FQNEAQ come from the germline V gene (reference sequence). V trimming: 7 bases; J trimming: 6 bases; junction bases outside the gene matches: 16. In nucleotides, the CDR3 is TGTGCCAGCAATGAGGCGGGCGCAGGGGGCATGTCCGGGGAGCTGTTTTTT. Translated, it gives CASNEAGAGGMSGELFF. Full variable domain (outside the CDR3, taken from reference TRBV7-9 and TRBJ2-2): DTGVSQNPRHKITKRGQNVTFRCDPISEHNRLYWYRQTLGQGPEFLTYFQNEAQLEKSRLLSDRFSAERPKGSFSTLEIQRTEQGDSAMYLCASNEAGAGGMSGELFFGEGSRLTVL.

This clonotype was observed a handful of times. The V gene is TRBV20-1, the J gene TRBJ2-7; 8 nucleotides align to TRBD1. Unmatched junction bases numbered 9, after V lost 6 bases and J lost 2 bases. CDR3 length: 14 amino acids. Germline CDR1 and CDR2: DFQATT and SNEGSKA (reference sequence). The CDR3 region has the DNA TGCAGTGCAGAGGCTGGACAGGGCCCCTACGAGCAGTACTTC. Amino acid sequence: CSAEAGQGPYEQYF.

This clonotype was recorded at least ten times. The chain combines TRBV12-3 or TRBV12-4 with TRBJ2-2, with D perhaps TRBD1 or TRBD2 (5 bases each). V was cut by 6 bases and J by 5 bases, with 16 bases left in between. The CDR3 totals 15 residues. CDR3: CASSREKKSTGELFF. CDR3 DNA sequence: TGTGCCAGCAGCAGGGAGAAAAAATCTACCGGGGAGCTGTTTTTT.